This T cell receptor (beta chain) was retrieved from a study of Tregs in tolerant kidney transplant recipients. Repertoires were generated with immunoSEQ multiplex PCR, while TCRdb's copy carries only in-frame clones and drops some. The sample includes some 240,000 clones, about 80% seen only once; the top ten take 0.55% to 0.65%. CD4+CD25+CD127- Tregs, CD4+CD25- non-Tregs, CD4 and CD8 cells were sorted. The V end lost 9 bases, the J end lost 4 bases, and 10 bases lay between the germline ends. Germline V lookup: CDR1 MNHEY, CDR2 SVGAGI. This CDR3 has 12 amino acids. This TCR was recovered from a human donor in good health. Sample: CD4+ T cells from blood. The V call is TRBV6-5, the J call TRBJ1-5, with no clear D. Here the CDR3 reads CASRTMNQPQHF. The CDR3 bases are TGTGCCAGTCGAACAATGAATCAGCCCCAGCATTTT.